The T cell receptor (beta chain) under discussion was sequenced for a study of T cells in Graves' hyperthyroidism and ophthalmopathy. The CDR3 has 14 amino acids. Germline-derived CDR1 and CDR2 are MNHEY and SMNVEV (reference sequence). After removal of 5 bases from V and 7 bases from J, the junction contained 9 bases not matched to a gene. A patient was excluded if there was uncontrolled infection, other autoimmune disease, pregnancy or lactation. There were TCR beta CDR3 regions amplified from RNA transcripts. Researchers ran a first-round RT-PCR on the TCR CDR3 using the HTBI primer set. Via MiXCR, TCRdb re-called the multiplex PCR reads, giving one row per CDR3 protein. The data hold hundreds of thousands of distinct CDR3 sequences, with roughly 19% observed a single time.

Sequencing used blood. The rearrangement links TRBV27 to TRBJ1-2; 8 positions match TRBD1. The TCR was taken from a man aged 45-65 years with Graves' ophthalmopathy. The CDR3 DNA follows: TGTGCCAGCAGTACGACAGGGGATTTTCGTGGCTACACCTTC. Its translation: CASSTTGDFRGYTF.